The rows below give T cell receptor beta chains drawn from one sample of a study of T cells after yellow fever vaccination. TCRdb re-analysed the 5' RACE reads in MiXCR, keeping a single row per CDR3 protein. The sample lists nearly 550,000 distinct CDR3 sequences; roughly 19% were seen once. The source material was PBMCs, sampled 15 days after the yellow fever booster vaccination. The receptors here all came from a young man who received the YFV17D yellow fever vaccine. CDR3s include the opening cysteine and the closing phenylalanine or tryptophan. The D gene is left open where the match is weak. Size tells how often a clone was seen (once, few, many) or the class of an expanded clone, and some rows leave it out.

d_gene	v_gene	j_gene	abundance	CDR3nt	CDR3aa
TRBD1	TRBV24-1	TRBJ2-1	NA	TGTGCCACCAGTGATTTTAGGACAGGGGTCTCCTACAATGAGCAGTTCTTC	CATSDFRTGVSYNEQFF
NA	TRBV6-1	TRBJ1-1	few	TGTGCCAGCAGAATAGACGCGAACACTGAAGCTTTCTTT	CASRIDANTEAFF
NA	TRBV12-3/TRBV12-4	TRBJ2-1	many	TGTGCCAGCAGTTTTGGTTTGTACAATGAGCAGTTCTTC	CASSFGLYNEQFF
TRBD1	TRBV3-1	TRBJ2-7	NA	TGTGCCAGCAGCCAGGTTAACAGGACAGGGGGCTACGAGCAGTACTTC	CASSQVNRTGGYEQYF
NA	TRBV30	TRBJ1-5	NA	TGTGCCTGGAGTGTTGCCGGGCGGCCTCAGCCCCAGCATTTT	CAWSVAGRPQPQHF
NA	TRBV10-3	TRBJ2-2	few	TGTGCCATCAGTGTCAGGCAGGGAAGCACCGGGGAGCTGTTTTTT	CAISVRQGSTGELFF
NA	TRBV20-1	TRBJ2-3	few	TGCAGTGCTACGGGCCGTCTAAGCACAGATACGCAGTATTTT	CSATGRLSTDTQYF
NA	TRBV12-3/TRBV12-4	TRBJ1-5	NA	TGTGCCAGCCGGAGGGTTCCGTTGGAGCCCCAGCATTTT	CASRRVPLEPQHF
NA	TRBV20-1	TRBJ2-3	NA	TGCAGTGCTAAAGGTGGACTCCGCAGCACAGATACGCAGTATTTT	CSAKGGLRSTDTQYF
NA	TRBV5-1	TRBJ2-7	NA	TGCGCCAGCAGCTTGACTACAGAATACGAGCAGTACTTC	CASSLTTEYEQYF
NA	TRBV10-3	TRBJ2-6	NA	TGTGCCATCAGGGAGCTAGCTGCTGGGGCCAACGTCCTGACTTTC	CAIRELAAGANVLTF
NA	TRBV5-1	TRBJ2-1	NA	TGCGCCAGCAGCGTGGATCCGGGGGATTACAATGAGCAGTTCTTC	CASSVDPGDYNEQFF
NA	TRBV29-1	TRBJ2-3	NA	TGCAGCGTTACGAGCGGAGGGCCAGCCGATACGCAGTATTTT	CSVTSGGPADTQYF
NA	TRBV20-1	TRBJ2-7	NA	TGCAGTGCAAACTCAAACGGACACGAGCAGTACTTC	CSANSNGHEQYF
TRBD1	TRBV5-6	TRBJ2-7	NA	TGTGCCAGCAGTCCGACGGGACAGGGGTTGACCTACGAGCAGTACTTC	CASSPTGQGLTYEQYF
TRBD2	TRBV20-1	TRBJ2-3	few	TGCAGTGCTAGGATTAGCGGGTTACACACAGATACGCAGTATTTT	CSARISGLHTDTQYF
NA	TRBV3-1	TRBJ2-1	NA	TGTGCCAGCAGCCAAGGGCTAGCTCGGAATGAGCAGTTCTTC	CASSQGLARNEQFF
NA	TRBV20-1	TRBJ2-7	NA	TGCAGTGCTAGAGACCCACAGGGATTCATCGGGCAGTACTTC	CSARDPQGFIGQYF
NA	TRBV10-2	TRBJ1-1	few	TGCGCCAGCGGTCGATCCGGGGTCGCTGAAGCTTTCTTT	CASGRSGVAEAFF
TRBD2	TRBV20-1	TRBJ2-7	NA	TGCAGTGCTAGGAAAGCGGGAGCCTACGAGCAGTACTTC	CSARKAGAYEQYF
NA	TRBV6-1	TRBJ2-7	NA	TGTGCCACGCAGGCAGGGACACCCTCCTACGAGCAGTACTTC	CATQAGTPSYEQYF
TRBD2	TRBV20-1	TRBJ2-1	NA	TGCAGTGCTGGAGACCTTCAGACTAGCGGGCGCTCCTACAATGAGCAGTTCTTC	CSAGDLQTSGRSYNEQFF
TRBD1	TRBV6-6	TRBJ2-5	few	TGTGCCAGCATCTCGACAGGGGTAGAGACCCAGTACTTC	CASISTGVETQYF
NA	TRBV7-2	TRBJ2-5	few	TGTGCCAGCAGCTTAGATCTGGGTGCCCAGTACTTC	CASSLDLGAQYF
NA	TRBV12-3/TRBV12-4	TRBJ2-1	few	TGTGCCAGCAGTTTGCAGGCGTACAATGAGCAGTTCTTC	CASSLQAYNEQFF
TRBD2	TRBV20-1	TRBJ2-1	few	TGCAGTGCTACTACCGTTCACGGAGCGGGATTTTCCGATGAGCAGTTCTTC	CSATTVHGAGFSDEQFF
NA	TRBV5-6	TRBJ2-7	NA	TGTGCCAGCAGCCGGGGTTCATCACGCAGCTACGAGCAGTACTTC	CASSRGSSRSYEQYF
TRBD1	TRBV4-3	TRBJ2-5	few	TGCGCCAGCAGCCAAATGACAGGGGGGGTAGAGACCCAGTACTTC	CASSQMTGGVETQYF
NA	TRBV12-3/TRBV12-4	TRBJ2-3	NA	TGTGCCAGCAGCAATCTTATTAGGGTCGATACGCAGTATTTT	CASSNLIRVDTQYF
TRBD1	TRBV7-7	TRBJ2-1	NA	TGTGCTAGCAGCCCCACTGGGGGACAGGGGGGTGAGCAGTTCTTC	CASSPTGGQGGEQFF
TRBD2	TRBV7-9	TRBJ2-1	few	TGTGCCAGCAGCTCCCCTTGGACTAGCGGGGATCGGGATGAGCAGTTCTTC	CASSSPWTSGDRDEQFF
NA	TRBV28	TRBJ1-6	few	TGTGCCAGCAGGCCCACTTCGCTCGGGAATTCACCCCTCCACTTT	CASRPTSLGNSPLHF
NA	TRBV27	TRBJ2-7	NA	TGTGCCAGCAGTTCACGGACGGAGGGCACCTACGAGCAGTACTTC	CASSSRTEGTYEQYF
NA	TRBV15	TRBJ2-3	few	TGTGCCACCTTCGGGCCCGACGCAGATACGCAGTATTTT	CATFGPDADTQYF
TRBD2	TRBV7-3	TRBJ2-3	NA	TGTGCCAGCAGCTTAAATTCTCCTAGCGGGAGCACAGATACGCAGTATTTT	CASSLNSPSGSTDTQYF
NA	TRBV29-1	TRBJ1-1	NA	TGCAGCGTTGAGATGGGGATAAACCAGAACACTGAAGCTTTCTTT	CSVEMGINQNTEAFF
NA	TRBV24-1	TRBJ2-3	few	TGTGCCAGCCGTAGTCACCCAGATACGCAGTATTTT	CASRSHPDTQYF
NA	TRBV3-1	TRBJ2-7	few	TGTGCCAGCAGCCGAGCGAGTCAAGACGAGCAGTACTTC	CASSRASQDEQYF
NA	TRBV20-1	TRBJ2-1	NA	TGCAGTGCTAGAAGCCCTAGAGCAGGGAACTACAATGAGCAGTTCTTC	CSARSPRAGNYNEQFF
NA	TRBV20-1	TRBJ2-4	few	TGCAGTGCGAGACAGATTGGAAGCTTTGACATTCAGTACTTC	CSARQIGSFDIQYF
TRBD1	TRBV4-3	TRBJ2-5	few	TGCGCCAGCAGCCAAGCCCAACAGGGGGTCCTTCGAGAGACCCAGTACTTC	CASSQAQQGVLRETQYF
NA	TRBV5-6	TRBJ1-1	few	TGTGCCAGCAGCCAACGGACATCAGGGGCTGTCACTGAAGCTTTCTTT	CASSQRTSGAVTEAFF
TRBD1	TRBV30	TRBJ2-7	NA	TGTGCCTGGAGACCGGGACAGCACTACGAGCAGTACTTC	CAWRPGQHYEQYF
TRBD1	TRBV5-1	TRBJ2-1	NA	TGCGCCAGCAGCTTGTCAACAGGGGCCTACAATGAGCAGTTCTTC	CASSLSTGAYNEQFF
NA	TRBV28	TRBJ1-2	few	TGTGCCAGCACCACGCTCGGGGGGCCATATGGCTACACCTTC	CASTTLGGPYGYTF
NA	TRBV12-3/TRBV12-4	TRBJ2-1	few	TGTGCCAGCAGTTTCTTTGCGGGCCTTACCTACAATGAGCAGTTCTTC	CASSFFAGLTYNEQFF
NA	TRBV6-6	TRBJ2-5	few	TGTGCCAGCAGTAACGAAGAGACCCAGTACTTC	CASSNEETQYF
NA	TRBV28	TRBJ2-3	once	TGTGCCAGCAGAAGTCAGGGGACTAGCACAGATACGCAGTATTTT	CASRSQGTSTDTQYF
NA	TRBV11-2	TRBJ1-1	NA	TGTGCCACAGGGGTCGGGATGAACACTGAAGCTTTCTTT	CATGVGMNTEAFF
NA	TRBV7-2	TRBJ2-3	NA	TGTGCCAGCAGCCAAGGGGGTCGGGAGGCAGATACGCAGTATTTT	CASSQGGREADTQYF
TRBD2	TRBV20-1	TRBJ2-3	NA	TGCAGTGCTAGAGATCTAGCGGGGATCACAGATACGCAGTATTTT	CSARDLAGITDTQYF
NA	TRBV30	TRBJ2-7	NA	TGTGCCTGGACCGGTCTGGAGGGCGCGGGGTCCTACGAGCAGTACTTC	CAWTGLEGAGSYEQYF
TRBD2	TRBV12-3/TRBV12-4	TRBJ2-1	NA	TGTGCCAGCACCGAGACTAGCGGGCACCCCAATGAGCAGTTCTTC	CASTETSGHPNEQFF
NA	TRBV6-2/TRBV6-3	TRBJ2-2	few	TGTGCCAGCAGTTACAGTCCTCCGGGAGAGCTGTTTTTT	CASSYSPPGELFF
NA	TRBV5-1	TRBJ2-1	few	TGCGCCAGCAACCTAAATGGGGGGGAGCAGTTCTTC	CASNLNGGEQFF
NA	TRBV5-5	TRBJ2-2	NA	TGTGCCATCAGCCCTAGGCTCCTCTGCGAGCTGTTTTTT	CAISPRLLCELFF
TRBD2	TRBV6-5	TRBJ2-5	once	TGTGCCAGCAGTTACTCTGCGGGAGAGGTTCCGGAGACCCAGTACTTC	CASSYSAGEVPETQYF
TRBD1	TRBV11-3	TRBJ2-5	NA	TGTGCCAGCAGCATACACAGGGGTTCGGAGACCCAGTACTTC	CASSIHRGSETQYF